Below are 21 T cell receptor beta chains sequenced from a single sample in a study of cytomegalovirus exposure and HLA in healthy donors. PCR used 60 Vbeta primers and 13 Jbeta primers. Clones were sequenced by immunoSEQ multiplex PCR, and TCRdb holds only the in-frame ones, with some missing. The sample carries 65,000 to 95,000 clones, 78% recorded once. The sample was PBMCs. Source of these receptors: a male donor in good health and CMV-seropositive.

The chain joins TRBV18 to TRBJ2-7; no clear D gene. The CDR3 runs 15 residues. V was shortened by 2 bases and J by 2 bases, with 13 bases between the two germline ends. Germline lookup yields CDR1 KGHSH and CDR2 LQKENI. In nucleotides, the CDR3 is TGTGCCAGCTCACCAGAGCCCGCCGGTCCCTACGAGCAGTACTTC. Translation: CASSPEPAGPYEQYF.

The chain couples TRBV6-5 to TRBJ1-5, with 10 nucleotides matching TRBD1. Germline-derived CDR1 and CDR2 are MNHEY and SVGAGI. The CDR3 loop spans 16 amino acids. V was pared by 2 bases and J by 5 bases, with 6 bases of the junction left unmatched. This CDR3 is CASSYGRDRGYQPQHF. In nucleotides, the CDR3 is TGTGCCAGCAGTTACGGCCGGGACAGGGGCTATCAGCCCCAGCATTTT.

The V and J genes are TRBV9 and TRBJ2-3; 8 bases align to TRBD2. The germline V gene has CDR1 SGDLS and CDR2 YYNGEE. This CDR3 is built from 20 residues. After removal of 4 bases from V and 3 bases from J, the junction contained 22 bases not matched to a gene. CDR3 residues: CASSSPGRGASQATTDTQYF. DNA for the CDR3: TGTGCCAGCAGCTCACCCGGGAGGGGCGCGTCCCAAGCGACGACAGATACGCAGTATTTT. The complete variable domain, with remaining parts taken from reference TRBV9 and TRBJ2-3, reads DSGVTQTPKHLITATGQRVTLRCSPRSGDLSVYWYQQSLDQGLQFLIQYYNGEERAKGNILERFSAQQFPDLHSELNLSSLELGDSALYFCASSSPGRGASQATTDTQYFGPGTRLTVL.

This clone was picked up a small number of times. This sequence joins TRBV6-5 and TRBJ1-4, with 10 bases identical to TRBD1. The germline CDR1 and CDR2 sequences are MNHEY and SVGAGI. The CDR3 has 14 residues. Unmatched junction bases numbered 8, after V lost 5 bases and J lost 11 bases. CDR3 bases: TGTGCCAGCAGTCCTGGGACAGGGGTAGGGAAACTGTTTTTT. It is translated as CASSPGTGVGKLFF.

This clone has just a few counts. The CDR3 protein is CASTLQGANTEAFF. DNA for the CDR3: TGTGCCAGTACCCTACAGGGCGCGAACACTGAAGCTTTCTTT. This sequence joins TRBV19 and TRBJ1-1; D possibly corresponds to TRBD1 (6 bases). The CDR3 runs 14 residues. V lost 7 bases, J lost 1 base, and 13 bases lay in between. Germline V gene lookup returns CDR1 LNHDA and CDR2 SQIVND (reference sequence).

This sequence joins TRBV19 and TRBJ1-5; 7 bases match TRBD1. The germline gives CDR1 LNHDA, CDR2 SQIVND (reference sequence). The V and J ends lost 7 bases and 6 bases, in that order; junction bases with no gene match: 9. The CDR3 length is 14 residues. CDR3 in amino acids: CASTPDRDSQPQHF. Here the CDR3 DNA reads TGTGCCAGTACCCCCGACAGGGACAGTCAGCCCCAGCATTTT. The complete variable domain, with remaining parts taken from reference TRBV19 and TRBJ1-5, reads DGGITQSPKYLFRKEGQNVTLSCEQNLNHDAMYWYRQDPGQGLRLIYYSQIVNDFQKGDIAEGYSVSREKKESFPLTVTSAQKNPTAFYLCASTPDRDSQPQHFGDGTRLSIL.

The table lists this clone with a few counts. J is TRBJ2-7 and V is TRBV7-6; the match to TRBD1 covers 7 bases. Germline CDR1 and CDR2: SGHVS and FNYEAQ. The trim removed 1 base at V and 7 bases at J, leaving 7 bases unmatched. This CDR3 region has 14 residues. The CDR3 protein is CASSLVSGGREQYF. CDR3 coding DNA: TGTGCCAGCAGCTTAGTATCAGGGGGAAGGGAGCAGTACTTC.

The J gene is TRBJ2-3, the V gene TRBV27; 7 bases align to TRBD1. V lost 5 bases, J lost 1 base, and 9 bases stayed unmatched. Germline V gives CDR1 MNHEY, CDR2 SMNVEV (reference sequence). The CDR3 is made up of 16 amino acids. CDR3 loop: CASSLSPGQGTDTQYF. CDR3 coding DNA: TGTGCCAGCAGTCTCTCCCCCGGACAGGGCACAGATACGCAGTATTTT.

This sequence joins TRBV5-1 and TRBJ2-7; D not resolved. The germline CDR1 and CDR2 sequences are SGHRS and YFSETQ. The CDR3 is made up of 14 amino acids. The V end lost 2 bases, the J end lost 0 bases, and 9 bases lay between the germline ends. CDR3 sequence: CASSFEASSYEQYF. The CDR3 DNA reads as TGCGCCAGCAGCTTCGAGGCAAGCTCCTACGAGCAGTACTTC.

This sequence joins TRBV19 and TRBJ1-5, with D possibly matching TRBD1 (6 bases). The germline V and J ends were trimmed by 6 bases and 2 bases, with 8 bases remaining between them. This CDR3 spans 13 amino acids. Germline-derived CDR1 and CDR2 are LNHDA and SQIVND (reference sequence). CDR3 DNA sequence: TGTGCCAGTAGCTGGACAGGCAATCAGCCCCAGCATTTT. The encoded protein is CASSWTGNQPQHF.

With regard to this clone: Germline and junction disagree at one end, which may indicate a read error. The chain is built from TRBV2 and TRBJ2-3; 7 bases line up with TRBD2. Germline CDR1 is SNHLY and CDR2 is FYNNEI. The CDR3 covers 15 residues. In nucleotides, the CDR3 is TGTGCCCTAACGGGGGGAGGGCCCTTCACAGGTACGCAGTATTTT. It codes for CALTGGGPFTGTQYF. The variable domain in full, completed from reference TRBV2 and TRBJ2-3, reads EPEVTQTPSHQVTQMGQEVILRCVPISNHLYFYWYRQILGQKVEFLVSFYNNEISEKSEIFDDQFSVERPDGSNFTLKIRSTKLEDSAMYFCALTGGGPFTGTQYFGPGTRLTVL.

V is TRBV6-6 and J is TRBJ2-2; D is uncertain. The CDR3 length is 13 residues. Trimming removed 4 bases from V and 4 bases from J, with 7 bases in between. Germline V gives CDR1 MNHNY, CDR2 SVGAGI (reference sequence). CDR3 region: CASSSPGTGELFF. CDR3 DNA sequence: TGTGCCAGCAGTTCCCCAGGCACCGGGGAGCTGTTTTTT.

The table lists this clone with a few counts. The chain is built from TRBV5-1 and TRBJ1-4; 7 bases fit TRBD1. This CDR3 comprises 17 residues. V lost 3 bases, J lost 7 bases, and 15 bases stayed unmatched. Germline V gives CDR1 SGHRS, CDR2 YFSETQ. In nucleotides, the CDR3 is TGCGCCAGCAGCTCGTCCCGGGACAGTTTTGGGGGTGAAAAACTGTTTTTT. This encodes CASSSSRDSFGGEKLFF.

Written as DNA, the CDR3 is TGCGCCAGCAGCCAACGGACAGGGGGCCCCGGGGAGCTGTTTTTT. It is translated as CASSQRTGGPGELFF. V gene TRBV4-3 combines with J gene TRBJ2-2; 11 nucleotides agree with TRBD1. The V segment lost 2 bases and the J segment 6 bases; nucleotides outside the gene matches: 2. Per the germline V gene, CDR1 is LGHNA and CDR2 is YSLEER. This CDR3 is built from 15 residues.

This clone was counted once. The J gene is TRBJ2-3, the V gene TRBV11-2; D not certain. The CDR3 totals 12 residues. V lost 2 bases and J 6 bases, leaving 6 bases between the germline ends. Per germline, CDR1 SGHAT and CDR2 FQNNGV. The CDR3 sequence is CASSLMSDTQYF. The CDR3 DNA is TGTGCCAGCAGCTTAATGTCGGATACGCAGTATTTT.

V is TRBV12-5 and J is TRBJ2-7; D unresolved. This CDR3 contains 10 residues. V lost 3 bases to trimming and J lost 7 bases, with 4 bases between them. CDR1 is LGHNT, CDR2 FRNRAP, per germline. The CDR3 here is CASGFSEQYF. As DNA, the CDR3 is TGTGCTAGTGGTTTCTCGGAGCAGTACTTC.

This clone was counted a single time. The conserved phenylalanine or tryptophan normally closing the CDR3 is absent here, so this likely arose from a read error. The DNA is omitted, as the CDR3 cannot be located on it reliably, and the CDR3 follows TCRdb's listing. The chain uses TRBV5-1 and TRBJ2-7; the table assigns TRBD2, which was not confirmed against the DNA. Inclusive of both ends, the CDR3 amounts to 15 amino acids. Looked up from germline, CDR1 is SGHRS and CDR2 is YFSETQ. CDR3 sequence: CASSSGSHGFSQWFI.

V and J are TRBV18 and TRBJ1-6; TRBD1 matches at 8 bases. With V trimmed by 3 bases and J by 0 bases, 10 bases remained unmatched. Looked up from germline, CDR1 is KGHSH and CDR2 is LQKENI. This CDR3 has 19 amino acids. CDR3 bases: TGTGCCAGCTCACCGAACAGGGGGAGCGGTAGCTCCTATAATTCACCCCTCCACTTT. This translates into CASSPNRGSGSSYNSPLHF.

The chain combines TRBV28 with TRBJ2-1, with 7 bases aligning to TRBD1. Per germline, CDR1 MDHEN and CDR2 SYDVKM. The CDR3 contains 13 residues. Trimming removed 6 bases from V and 13 bases from J; junction bases left unmatched: 12. The CDR3 DNA is TGTGCCAGCAGCTCCGGACAGGCCGGTAGACAGTTCTTC. Protein sequence: CASSSGQAGRQFF.

This CDR3 reads CASSRRGDTEAFF. DNA of the CDR3: TGCGCCAGCAGTAGGAGAGGTGACACTGAAGCTTTCTTT. The gene calls are TRBV5-1 and TRBJ1-1; no firm D call. The V gene lost 5 bases and the J gene lost 3 bases, with 11 bases spanning the gap. The CDR3 has 13 amino acids. Looked up from germline, CDR1 is SGHRS and CDR2 is YFSETQ. Full variable domain (outside the CDR3, taken from reference TRBV5-1 and TRBJ1-1): KAGVTQTPRYLIKTRGQQVTLSCSPISGHRSVSWYQQTPGQGLQFLFEYFSETQRNKGNFPGRFSGRQFSNSRSEMNVSTLELGDSALYLCASSRRGDTEAFFGQGTRLTVV.

In the case of this clone: Because the CDR3 is missing its conserved closing phenylalanine or tryptophan, this is likely a read error. The J gene is TRBJ2-6, the V gene TRBV18; D remains ambiguous. The CDR3 consists of 17 residues. The germline V gene encodes CDR1 KGHSH and CDR2 LQKENI. V was cut by 3 bases and J by 0 bases, with 12 bases left in between. DNA for the CDR3: TGTGCCAGCTCACCGGGTACTTCCCACTCTGGGGCCAACGTCCTGACTCTC. Encoded protein: CASSPGTSHSGANVLTL.